The sequence of this T cell receptor beta chain was determined in a study of blood T cell repertoires in COVID-19. Here immunoSEQ multiplex PCR was the method, and the copy in TCRdb shows in-frame clones only, minus some. This sample yields 80,000 to 95,000 clones, of which around 90% are seen a single time; 6% to 8% belongs to the top ten. The length of the CDR3 is 13 residues. The V and J ends lost 6 bases and 4 bases respectively, with 12 bases between them. CDR1 LNHDA and CDR2 SQIVND come from the germline V gene (reference sequence). The chain carries TRBV19 and TRBJ1-1; D not certain. The material sequenced was peripheral blood. This TCR derives from a man aged 65 to 85 with acute or convalescent COVID-19. DNA of the CDR3: TGTGCCAGTAGCCCTCCGGGAGGCACTGAAGCTTTCTTT. Residues: CASSPPGGTEAFF.